The entry below gives a single T cell receptor beta chain sequence along with its context. The germline gene is not matched at one end of the junction; a read error may be the cause. The record originates from a study of tumor-infiltrating lymphocytes in oesophageal squamous cell carcinoma. Each CDR3 protein is one row after TCRdb ran MiXCR on the PCR reads. The sample holds 9,500 to 15,000 distinct CDR3 sequences, roughly 51% seen once. Germline-derived CDR1 and CDR2 are SGHVS and FNYEAQ. The CDR3 is 13 residues long. This chain joins TRBV7-6 and TRBJ2-3; 7 positions agree with TRBD1. The J call is in doubt because the DNA end fits TRBJ2-1 better. This clonotype was obtained from a female donor with esophageal squamous cell carcinoma. The specimen sequenced was esophageal tumor tissue. The CDR3 DNA follows: TGTGCTAGCAGCTCGGACAGGAACAATGAGCAGTTCTTC. Protein sequence: CASSSDRNNEQFF.